These T cell receptor beta chains were read from a single sample in a study of T cell responses to AZD1222 COVID-19 vaccine. The method was immunoSEQ multiplex PCR; TCRdb's version includes in-frame clones alone and lacks a portion of them. The sample lists 100,000 to 150,000 clones, about 89% occurring once. The sample was peripheral blood, taken on day 0 of AZD1222 vaccination. The receptors were sampled from an adult in good health. Both conserved end residues are part of each CDR3. D genes are given only for firm matches. A clone size is listed for some rows: how often the clone was seen (once, few, many), or a class if it is expanded.

d_gene	abundance	v_gene	j_gene	CDR3aa	CDR3nt
TRBD1	NA	TRBV28	TRBJ1-4	CASSYGTANEKLFF	TGTGCCAGCAGTTATGGGACAGCGAATGAAAAACTGTTTTTT
NA	few	TRBV6-2/TRBV6-3	TRBJ1-4	CASTPGDYGEKLFF	TGTGCCAGCACCCCAGGGGACTACGGTGAAAAACTGTTTTTT
NA	NA	TRBV2	TRBJ1-2	CASSEALLGFGYTF	TGTGCCAGCAGTGAAGCGCTTCTAGGGTTTGGCTACACCTTC
TRBD2	NA	TRBV4-3	TRBJ2-5	CASSQSGLAGGRQETQYF	TGCGCCAGCAGCCAATCGGGACTAGCGGGGGGGCGGCAAGAGACCCAGTACTTC
TRBD1	NA	TRBV24-1	TRBJ2-7	CATSEGQGVSYEQYF	TGTGCCACCAGTGAAGGACAGGGGGTCTCCTACGAGCAGTACTTC
NA	NA	TRBV30	TRBJ1-1	CAHGFYTEAFF	TGTGCCCATGGATTTTACACTGAAGCTTTCTTT
NA	NA	TRBV11-3	TRBJ2-3	CASSSPEYSTLTDTQYF	TGTGCCAGCAGCTCGCCAGAGTACTCGACACTTACAGATACGCAGTATTTT
NA	NA	TRBV4-2	TRBJ1-3	CASSQDRAGSGPSGNTIYF	TGTGCCAGCAGCCAAGATCGAGCGGGCTCCGGCCCCTCTGGAAACACCATATATTTT
NA	NA	TRBV19	TRBJ2-5	CASSRRDGEETQYF	TGTGCCAGTAGTCGTCGGGACGGAGAAGAGACCCAGTACTTC
NA	NA	TRBV9	TRBJ1-1	CASSVESGITEAFF	TGTGCCAGCAGCGTAGAGTCAGGGATCACTGAAGCTTTCTTT
NA	NA	TRBV28	TRBJ2-1	CASSLVGYNEQFF	TGTGCCAGCAGCCTGGTCGGGTACAATGAGCAGTTCTTC
NA	NA	TRBV15	TRBJ1-1	CATSRPTGTRNTEAFF	TGTGCCACCAGCAGACCCACCGGGACAAGGAACACTGAAGCTTTCTTT
TRBD1	NA	TRBV9	TRBJ2-7	CASSPRDRDGEQYF	TGTGCCAGCAGCCCCCGGGACAGGGACGGGGAGCAGTACTTC
NA	NA	TRBV15	TRBJ1-5	CATSRDREGGGGNQPQHF	TGTGCCACCAGCAGAGATCGGGAAGGGGGTGGTGGCAATCAGCCCCAGCATTTT
TRBD1	NA	TRBV28	TRBJ2-7	CASSPPSGQPSYEQYF	TGTGCCAGCAGTCCCCCCTCGGGACAGCCGTCCTACGAGCAGTACTTC
NA	few	TRBV19	TRBJ2-3	CASSPGATDTQYF	TGTGCCAGTAGCCCGGGAGCAACAGATACGCAGTATTTT
NA	NA	TRBV7-2	TRBJ1-1	CASSFPGPNTEAFF	TGTGCCAGCAGCTTTCCAGGGCCGAACACTGAAGCTTTCTTT
NA	NA	TRBV30	TRBJ2-3	CAWSVTRDTQYF	TGTGCCTGGAGTGTGACACGAGATACGCAGTATTTT
NA	NA	TRBV5-4	TRBJ2-7	CASSFRLGGPYEQYF	TGTGCCAGCAGCTTCCGACTAGGGGGACCCTACGAGCAGTACTTC
NA	NA	TRBV6-5	TRBJ1-3	CASTANSGNTIYF	TGTGCCAGCACAGCGAACTCTGGAAACACCATATATTTT
NA	NA	TRBV30	TRBJ1-2	CALTSSGYGYTF	TGTGCCTTGACGAGTTCAGGTTATGGCTACACCTTC
NA	NA	TRBV2	TRBJ1-1	CASRVSDTEAFF	TGTGCCAGCAGGGTCAGCGACACTGAAGCTTTCTTT
TRBD1	NA	TRBV6-1	TRBJ1-5	CASSEGDRGDQPQHF	TGTGCCAGCAGTGAAGGGGACAGGGGGGACCAGCCCCAGCATTTT
TRBD1	NA	TRBV19	TRBJ2-7	CASSIDGDRGSKQYF	TGTGCCAGTAGTATAGATGGGGACAGGGGCTCCAAGCAGTACTTC
TRBD2	NA	TRBV9	TRBJ2-1	CASSEIAGAVNEQFF	TGTGCCAGCAGCGAGATAGCGGGAGCCGTCAATGAGCAGTTCTTC
NA	NA	TRBV11-2	TRBJ2-3	CASNPTQLTDTQYF	TGTGCCAGCAACCCGACTCAACTCACAGATACGCAGTATTTT
NA	once	TRBV19	TRBJ1-1	CASTKAKLSTEAFF	TGTGCCAGTACCAAGGCTAAACTGAGCACTGAAGCTTTCTTT
NA	few	TRBV27	TRBJ2-7	CASSQSAGGYEQYF	TGTGCCAGCAGTCAGTCCGCAGGGGGGTACGAGCAGTACTTC
NA	few	TRBV2	TRBJ1-6	CASSRDGLYNSPLHF	TGTGCCAGCAGCCGTGACGGACTCTATAATTCACCCCTCCACTTT
NA	NA	TRBV11-2	TRBJ1-3	CASSLTGFSGNTIYF	TGTGCCAGCAGCCTCACAGGGTTTTCTGGAAACACCATATATTTT
NA	NA	TRBV30	TRBJ2-5	CAWSEGDARTQYF	TGTGCCTGGAGTGAGGGGGATGCAAGGACCCAGTACTTC
NA	NA	TRBV18	TRBJ2-1	CASSPPHDNEQFF	TGTGCCAGCTCACCCCCCCATGACAATGAGCAGTTCTTC
NA	NA	TRBV7-2	TRBJ1-2	CASSDIWGSNYGYTF	TGTGCCAGCAGCGACATATGGGGGAGTAACTATGGCTACACCTTC
NA	few	TRBV4-2	TRBJ2-3	CASSPIAGGTDTQYF	TGTGCCAGCAGCCCGATCGCGGGCGGCACAGATACGCAGTATTTT
NA	NA	TRBV15	TRBJ1-2	CATSSPGSGYGYTF	TGTGCCACCAGCTCGCCGGGGTCTGGCTATGGCTACACCTTC
NA	NA	TRBV3-1/TRBV3-2	TRBJ2-1	CASSQVAGSNEQFF	TGTGCCAGCAGCCAAGTCGCAGGGTCCAATGAGCAGTTCTTC
NA	NA	TRBV7-2	TRBJ1-2	CASSLESSGFGGYTF	TGTGCCAGCAGCTTAGAATCGTCGGGGTTCGGGGGCTACACCTTC